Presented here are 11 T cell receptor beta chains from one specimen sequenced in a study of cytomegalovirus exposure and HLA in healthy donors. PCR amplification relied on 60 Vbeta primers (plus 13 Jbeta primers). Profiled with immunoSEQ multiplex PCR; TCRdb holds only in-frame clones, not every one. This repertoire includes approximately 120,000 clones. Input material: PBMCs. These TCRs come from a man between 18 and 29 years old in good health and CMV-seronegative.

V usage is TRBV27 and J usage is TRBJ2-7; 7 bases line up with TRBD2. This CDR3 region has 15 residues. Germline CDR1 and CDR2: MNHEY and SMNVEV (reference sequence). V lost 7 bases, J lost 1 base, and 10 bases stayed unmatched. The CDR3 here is CASKPLGGSSYEQYF. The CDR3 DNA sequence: TGTGCCAGCAAGCCCCTGGGGGGGAGTTCCTACGAGCAGTACTTC.

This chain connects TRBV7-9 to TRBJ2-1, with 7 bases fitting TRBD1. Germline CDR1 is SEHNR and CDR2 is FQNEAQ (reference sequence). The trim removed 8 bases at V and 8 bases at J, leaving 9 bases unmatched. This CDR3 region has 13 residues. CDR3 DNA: TGTGCCAGCCTGACAGGGCCATGGGATGAGCAGTTCTTC. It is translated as CASLTGPWDEQFF.

The CDR3 nucleotides read TGTGCCAGCAGCTCTACGCCCCCGACAGGGGATAACGGCTACACCTTC. Amino acids: CASSSTPPTGDNGYTF. The V and J genes are TRBV7-3 and TRBJ1-2; 8 bases are shared with TRBD1. The V segment lost 4 bases and the J segment 8 bases; nucleotides outside the gene matches: 15. This CDR3 has 16 amino acids. Looked up from germline, CDR1 is SGHTA and CDR2 is FQGTGA.

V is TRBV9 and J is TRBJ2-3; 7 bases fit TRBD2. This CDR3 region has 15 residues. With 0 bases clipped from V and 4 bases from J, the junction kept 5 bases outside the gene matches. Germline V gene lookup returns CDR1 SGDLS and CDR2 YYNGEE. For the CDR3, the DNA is TGTGCCAGCAGCGTAGATCTGCGGGAGCCAGATACGCAGTATTTT. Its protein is CASSVDLREPDTQYF. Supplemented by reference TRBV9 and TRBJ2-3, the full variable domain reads DSGVTQTPKHLITATGQRVTLRCSPRSGDLSVYWYQQSLDQGLQFLIQYYNGEERAKGNILERFSAQQFPDLHSELNLSSLELGDSALYFCASSVDLREPDTQYFGPGTRLTVL.

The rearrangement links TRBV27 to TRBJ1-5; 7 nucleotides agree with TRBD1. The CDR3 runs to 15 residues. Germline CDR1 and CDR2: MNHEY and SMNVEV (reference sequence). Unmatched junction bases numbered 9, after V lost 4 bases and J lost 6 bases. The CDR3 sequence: CASSSDRDSAQPQHF. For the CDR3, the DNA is TGTGCCAGCAGTTCCGACAGGGATTCTGCTCAGCCCCAGCATTTT.

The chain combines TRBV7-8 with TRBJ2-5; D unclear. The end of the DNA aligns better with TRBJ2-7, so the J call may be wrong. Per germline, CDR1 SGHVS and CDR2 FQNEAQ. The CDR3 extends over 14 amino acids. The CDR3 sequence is CASSLPVGDYEQYF. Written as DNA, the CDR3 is TGTGCCAGCAGCCTTCCGGTCGGAGATTACGAGCAGTACTTC.

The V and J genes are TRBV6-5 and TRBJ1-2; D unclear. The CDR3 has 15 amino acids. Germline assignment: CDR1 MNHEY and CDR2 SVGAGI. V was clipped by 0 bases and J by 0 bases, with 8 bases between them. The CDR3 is CASSYSSRTNYGYTF. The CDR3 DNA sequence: TGTGCCAGCAGTTACTCGTCCAGGACTAACTATGGCTACACCTTC.

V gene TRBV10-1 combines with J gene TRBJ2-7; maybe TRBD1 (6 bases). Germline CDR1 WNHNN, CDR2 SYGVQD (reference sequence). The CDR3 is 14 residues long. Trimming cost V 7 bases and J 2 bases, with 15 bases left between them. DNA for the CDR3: TGCGCCAGCATTACGCCGGACAGTCCCTACGAGCAGTACTTC. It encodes CASITPDSPYEQYF.

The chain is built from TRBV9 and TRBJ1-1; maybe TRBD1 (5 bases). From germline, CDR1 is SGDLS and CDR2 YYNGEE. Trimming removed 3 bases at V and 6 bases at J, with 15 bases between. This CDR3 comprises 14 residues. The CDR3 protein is CASSGPGRGAEAFF. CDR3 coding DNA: TGTGCCAGCAGCGGACCCGGGCGGGGGGCTGAAGCTTTCTTT.

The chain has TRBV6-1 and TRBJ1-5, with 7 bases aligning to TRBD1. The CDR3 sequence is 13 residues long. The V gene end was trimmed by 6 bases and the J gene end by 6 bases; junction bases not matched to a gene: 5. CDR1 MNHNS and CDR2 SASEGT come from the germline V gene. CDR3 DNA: TGTGCCAGCAGAGGACAGGACCGTCAGCCCCAGCATTTT. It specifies CASRGQDRQPQHF.

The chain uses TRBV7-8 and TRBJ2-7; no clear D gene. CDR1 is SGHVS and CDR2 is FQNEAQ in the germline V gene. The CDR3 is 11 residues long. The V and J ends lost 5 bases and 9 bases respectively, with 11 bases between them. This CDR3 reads CASSLAAVQYF. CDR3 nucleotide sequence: TGTGCCAGCAGCCTCGCGGCCGTGCAGTACTTC.